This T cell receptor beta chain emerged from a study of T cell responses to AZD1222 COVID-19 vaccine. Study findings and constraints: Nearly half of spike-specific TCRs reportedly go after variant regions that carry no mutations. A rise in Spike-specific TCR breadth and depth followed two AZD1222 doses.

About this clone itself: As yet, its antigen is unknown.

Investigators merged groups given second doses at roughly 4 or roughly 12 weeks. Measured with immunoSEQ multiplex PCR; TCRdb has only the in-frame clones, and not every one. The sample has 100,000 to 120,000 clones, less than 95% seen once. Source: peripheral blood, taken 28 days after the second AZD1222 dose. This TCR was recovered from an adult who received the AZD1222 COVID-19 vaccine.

CDR3 sequence: CASRPTNEKLFF. The CDR3 DNA sequence: TGTGCCAGCAGACCAACTAATGAAAAACTGTTTTTT. This chain uses TRBV2 with TRBJ1-4, with no clear D. Germline V lookup: CDR1 SNHLY, CDR2 FYNNEI. The V and J ends lost 6 bases and 0 bases respectively, with 2 bases between them. The length of the CDR3 is 12 residues.